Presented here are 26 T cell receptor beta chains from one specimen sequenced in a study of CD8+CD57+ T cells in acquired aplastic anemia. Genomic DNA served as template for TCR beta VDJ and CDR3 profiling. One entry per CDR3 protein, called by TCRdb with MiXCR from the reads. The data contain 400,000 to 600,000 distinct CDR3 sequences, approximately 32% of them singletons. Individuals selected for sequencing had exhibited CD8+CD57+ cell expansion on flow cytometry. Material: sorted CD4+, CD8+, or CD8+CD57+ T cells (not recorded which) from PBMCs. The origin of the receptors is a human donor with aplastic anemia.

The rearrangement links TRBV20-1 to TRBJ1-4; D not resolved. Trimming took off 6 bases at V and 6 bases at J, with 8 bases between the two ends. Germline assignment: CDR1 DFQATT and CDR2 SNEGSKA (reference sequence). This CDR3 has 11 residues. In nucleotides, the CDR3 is TGCAGTGCCCCAATTTATGAAAAACTGTTTTTT. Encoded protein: CSAPIYEKLFF.

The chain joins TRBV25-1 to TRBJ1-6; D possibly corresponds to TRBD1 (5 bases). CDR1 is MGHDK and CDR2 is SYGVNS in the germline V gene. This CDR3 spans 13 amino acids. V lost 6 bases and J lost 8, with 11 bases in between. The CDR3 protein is CASRQGTHSPLHF. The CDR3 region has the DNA TGTGCCAGCAGGCAGGGCACGCATTCACCCCTCCACTTT.

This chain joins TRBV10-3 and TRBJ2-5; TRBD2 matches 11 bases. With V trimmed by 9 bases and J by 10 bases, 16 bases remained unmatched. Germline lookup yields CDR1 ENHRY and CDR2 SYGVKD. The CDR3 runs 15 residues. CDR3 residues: CAIKTSGTPLSFQYF. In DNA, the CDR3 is TGTGCCATAAAGACTAGCGGGACCCCCCTTTCGTTCCAGTACTTC.

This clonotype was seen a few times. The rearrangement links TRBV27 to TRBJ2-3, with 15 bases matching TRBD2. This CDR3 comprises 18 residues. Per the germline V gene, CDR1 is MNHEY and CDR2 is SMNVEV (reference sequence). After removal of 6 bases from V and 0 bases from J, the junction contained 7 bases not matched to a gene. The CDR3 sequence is CASRGTSGRKTSTDTQYF. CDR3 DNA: TGTGCCAGCAGGGGGACTAGCGGGAGGAAGACTAGCACAGATACGCAGTATTTT.

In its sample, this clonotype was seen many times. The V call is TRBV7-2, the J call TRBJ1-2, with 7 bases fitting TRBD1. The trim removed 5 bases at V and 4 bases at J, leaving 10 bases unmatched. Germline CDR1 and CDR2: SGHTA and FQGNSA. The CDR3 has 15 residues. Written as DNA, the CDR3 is TGTGCCAGCAGCCCAGCGACAGGGTCTATCTATGGCTACACCTTC. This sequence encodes CASSPATGSIYGYTF.

The CDR3 spells CASSSQDLNTEAFF. The CDR3 bases are TGCGCCAGCAGCTCCCAAGACCTGAACACTGAAGCTTTCTTT. The chain recombines TRBV5-1 with TRBJ1-1; D remains ambiguous. CDR3 length equals 14 residues. Germline V gene sequence: CDR1 SGHRS, CDR2 YFSETQ. V was pared by 3 bases and J by 0 bases, with 9 bases between.

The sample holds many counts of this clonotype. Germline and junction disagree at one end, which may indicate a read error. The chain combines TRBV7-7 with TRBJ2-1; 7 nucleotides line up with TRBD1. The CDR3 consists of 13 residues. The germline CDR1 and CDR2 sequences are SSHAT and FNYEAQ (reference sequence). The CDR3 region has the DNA TGTGCTAGCAGCTCGGACAGGTACAATGAGCAGTTCTTC. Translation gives CASSSDRYNEQFF.

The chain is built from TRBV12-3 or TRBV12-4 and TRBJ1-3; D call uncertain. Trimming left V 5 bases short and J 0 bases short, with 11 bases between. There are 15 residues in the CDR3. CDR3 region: CASSTQPRSGNTIYF. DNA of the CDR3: TGTGCCAGCAGTACACAGCCGCGCTCTGGAAACACCATATATTTT.

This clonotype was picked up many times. CDR3 bases: TGCAGCGTTGATGCTTCAGGACAGGGAATGGCTGGCTACACCTTC. Translating gives CSVDASGQGMAGYTF. The chain is built from TRBV29-1 and TRBJ1-2; 8 positions agree with TRBD1. J gave up 7 bases and V 3 bases, and 13 bases lay outside the gene matches. The germline gives CDR1 SQVTM, CDR2 ANQGSEA. The CDR3 is 15 amino acids.

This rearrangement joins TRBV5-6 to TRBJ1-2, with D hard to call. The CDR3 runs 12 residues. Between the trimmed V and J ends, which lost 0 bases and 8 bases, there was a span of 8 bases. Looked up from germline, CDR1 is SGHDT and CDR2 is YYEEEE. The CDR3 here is CASSLDQKGYTF. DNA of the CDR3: TGTGCCAGCAGCTTGGACCAAAAAGGCTACACCTTC.

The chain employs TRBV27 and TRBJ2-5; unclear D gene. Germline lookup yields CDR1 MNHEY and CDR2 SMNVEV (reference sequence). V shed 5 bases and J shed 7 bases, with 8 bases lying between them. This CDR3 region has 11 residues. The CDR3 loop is CASSTVGTQYF. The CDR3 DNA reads TGTGCCAGCAGTACTGTCGGGACCCAGTACTTC.

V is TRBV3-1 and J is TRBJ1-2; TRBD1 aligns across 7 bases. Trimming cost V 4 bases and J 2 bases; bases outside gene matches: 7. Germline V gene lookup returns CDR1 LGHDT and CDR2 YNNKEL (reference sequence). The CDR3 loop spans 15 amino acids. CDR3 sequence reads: CASSPPLTGNYGYTF. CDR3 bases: TGTGCCAGCAGCCCACCCCTGACAGGGAACTATGGCTACACCTTC.

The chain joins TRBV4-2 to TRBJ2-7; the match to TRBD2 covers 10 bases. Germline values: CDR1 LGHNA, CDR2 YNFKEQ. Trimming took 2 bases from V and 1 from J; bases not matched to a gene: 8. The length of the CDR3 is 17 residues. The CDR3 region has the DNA TGTGCCAGCAGCCAAAGAGATCCTAGCGGGAGTTCCTACGAGCAGTACTTC. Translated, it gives CASSQRDPSGSSYEQYF.

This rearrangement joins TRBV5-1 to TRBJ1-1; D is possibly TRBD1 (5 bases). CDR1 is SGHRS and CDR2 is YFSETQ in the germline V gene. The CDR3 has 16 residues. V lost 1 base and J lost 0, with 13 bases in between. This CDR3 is CASSLSGGPMNTEAFF. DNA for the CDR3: TGCGCCAGCAGCTTGTCCGGGGGTCCCATGAACACTGAAGCTTTCTTT.

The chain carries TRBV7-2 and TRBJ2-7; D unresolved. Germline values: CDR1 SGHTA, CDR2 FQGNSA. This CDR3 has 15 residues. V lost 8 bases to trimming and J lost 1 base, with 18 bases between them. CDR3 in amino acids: CASSPGADNSYEQYF. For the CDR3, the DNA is TGTGCCAGCTCGCCAGGCGCAGACAATTCCTACGAGCAGTACTTC.

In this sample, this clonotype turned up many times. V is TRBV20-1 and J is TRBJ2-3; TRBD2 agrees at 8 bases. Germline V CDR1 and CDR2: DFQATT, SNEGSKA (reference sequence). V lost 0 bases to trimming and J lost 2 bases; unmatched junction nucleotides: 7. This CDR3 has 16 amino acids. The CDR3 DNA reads TGCAGTGCTAGAGACCCCCTAGCGGGTTACACAGATACGCAGTATTTT. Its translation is CSARDPLAGYTDTQYF.

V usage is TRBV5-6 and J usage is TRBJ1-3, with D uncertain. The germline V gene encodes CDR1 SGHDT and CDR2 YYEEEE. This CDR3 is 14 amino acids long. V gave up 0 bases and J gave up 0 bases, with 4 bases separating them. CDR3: CASSLAPSGNTIYF. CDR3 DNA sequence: TGTGCCAGCAGCTTGGCCCCCTCTGGAAACACCATATATTTT.

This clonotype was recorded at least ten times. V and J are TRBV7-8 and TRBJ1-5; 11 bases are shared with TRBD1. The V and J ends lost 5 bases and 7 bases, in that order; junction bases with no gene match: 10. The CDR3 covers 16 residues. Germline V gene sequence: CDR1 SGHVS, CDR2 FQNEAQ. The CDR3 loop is CASSEEDRGQGQPQHF. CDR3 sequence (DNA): TGTGCCAGCAGCGAAGAGGACAGGGGGCAGGGACAGCCCCAGCATTTT.

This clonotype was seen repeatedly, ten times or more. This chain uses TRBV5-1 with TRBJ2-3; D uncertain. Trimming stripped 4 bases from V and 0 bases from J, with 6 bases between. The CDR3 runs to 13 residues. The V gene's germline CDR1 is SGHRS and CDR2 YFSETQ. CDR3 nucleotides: TGCGCCAGCAGCGCCTCTAGCACAGATACGCAGTATTTT. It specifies CASSASSTDTQYF.

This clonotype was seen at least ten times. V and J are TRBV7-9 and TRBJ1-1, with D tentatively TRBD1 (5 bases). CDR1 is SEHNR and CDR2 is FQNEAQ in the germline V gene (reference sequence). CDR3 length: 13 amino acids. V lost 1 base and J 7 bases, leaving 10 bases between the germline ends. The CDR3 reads CASSLDGRGEAFF. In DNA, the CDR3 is TGTGCCAGCAGCTTAGACGGGAGGGGTGAAGCTTTCTTT.

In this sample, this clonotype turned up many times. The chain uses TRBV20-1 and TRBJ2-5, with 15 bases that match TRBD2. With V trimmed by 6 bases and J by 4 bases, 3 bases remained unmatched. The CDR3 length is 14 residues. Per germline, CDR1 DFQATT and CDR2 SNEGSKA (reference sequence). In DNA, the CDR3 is TGCAGTGCGAGGACTAGCGGGGGGGCAGAGACCCAGTACTTC. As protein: CSARTSGGAETQYF.

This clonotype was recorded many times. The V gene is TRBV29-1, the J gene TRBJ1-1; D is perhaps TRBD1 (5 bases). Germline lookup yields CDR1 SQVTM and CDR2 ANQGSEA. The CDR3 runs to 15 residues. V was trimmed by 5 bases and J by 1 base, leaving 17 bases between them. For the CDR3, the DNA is TGCAGCGTTACACCGGGGCGGGGGTGGAACACTGAAGCTTTCTTT. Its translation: CSVTPGRGWNTEAFF.

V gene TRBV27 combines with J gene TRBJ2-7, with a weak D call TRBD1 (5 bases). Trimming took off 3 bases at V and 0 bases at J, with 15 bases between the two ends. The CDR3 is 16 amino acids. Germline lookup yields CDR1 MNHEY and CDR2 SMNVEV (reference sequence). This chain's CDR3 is CASSLWGVESSYEQYF. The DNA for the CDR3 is TGTGCCAGCAGTTTGTGGGGCGTCGAGAGCTCCTACGAGCAGTACTTC.

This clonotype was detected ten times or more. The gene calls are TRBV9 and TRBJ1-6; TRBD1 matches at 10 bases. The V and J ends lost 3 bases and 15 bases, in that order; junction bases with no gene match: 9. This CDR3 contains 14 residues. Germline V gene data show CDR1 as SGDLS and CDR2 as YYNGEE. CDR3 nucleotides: TGTGCCAGCAGCGCGACCGGGACAGGGGTTCTCCTCCACTTT. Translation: CASSATGTGVLLHF.

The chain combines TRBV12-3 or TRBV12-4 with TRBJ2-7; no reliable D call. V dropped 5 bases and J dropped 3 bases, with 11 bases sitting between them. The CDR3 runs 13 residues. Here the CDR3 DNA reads TGTGCCAGCAGTGCCCAGAGGAACTACGAGCAGTACTTC. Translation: CASSAQRNYEQYF.

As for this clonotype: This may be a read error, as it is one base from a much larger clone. Here the CDR3 reads CATSAEKSTGTQYF. As DNA, the CDR3 is TGTGCCACCAGTGCGGAAAAGAGCACAGGTACGCAGTATTTT. V usage is TRBV24-1 and J usage is TRBJ2-3, with D possibly TRBD1 on 5 matching bases. This CDR3 comprises 14 residues. Germline loops: CDR1 KGHDR, CDR2 SFDVKD.